Each of the 14 T cell receptor beta chains below was sequenced from the same sample in a study of neurological immune-mediated disorders. TCRdb re-called the 5' RACE reads with MiXCR, one entry per CDR3 protein. The sample has roughly 80,000 distinct CDR3 sequences, 17% seen once; the top ten hold 15% to 19%. The sequencing sample was made of PBMCs. The receptors derive from a woman between 40 and 55 years old in good health.

The rearrangement links TRBV5-1 to TRBJ2-1, with D perhaps TRBD2 (6 bases). There are 16 residues in the CDR3. Looked up from germline, CDR1 is SGHRS and CDR2 is YFSETQ. V lost 4 bases, J lost 5 bases, and 19 bases lay in between. The CDR3 nucleotides are TGCGCCAGCAGCCCAACCACCGGGACTGGGCACAATGAGCAGTTCTTC. Translated, it gives CASSPTTGTGHNEQFF.

Ten or more counts support this clonotype. The CDR3 sequence: CASSYSSSYGYTF. The CDR3 DNA follows: TGTGCCAGCAGTTACTCATCCAGCTATGGCTACACCTTC. The gene calls are TRBV6-5 and TRBJ1-2, with D unclear. The CDR3 length is 13 residues. Germline CDR1 MNHEY, CDR2 SVGAGI. V dropped 0 bases and J dropped 4 bases, with 6 bases sitting between them.

This clonotype was observed a single time. This may be a read error: a much more frequent sequence differs by one nucleotide. The CDR3 DNA follows: TGTGCCAGCAGCTTAGAGCTCTATAATTCACCCCTCCACTTT. This gives the protein CASSLELYNSPLHF. The V and J genes are TRBV7-8 and TRBJ1-6; D call uncertain. CDR3 length: 14 residues. The germline V and J ends were trimmed by 1 base and 3 bases, with 4 bases remaining between them. CDR1 is SGHVS, CDR2 FQNEAQ, per germline.

In the case of this clonotype: A read error is likely, as this CDR3 ends without the conserved phenylalanine or tryptophan. V and J are TRBV20-1 and TRBJ2-1; 7 nucleotides agree with TRBD1. V lost 1 base and J lost 6; bases outside the gene matches: 12. The CDR3 extends over 16 amino acids. Germline V lookup: CDR1 DFQATT, CDR2 SNEGSKA (reference sequence). The CDR3 DNA reads as TGCAGTGCTAGAGCCGACAGGGAGCAGGCCTTCAATGAGCAGTTCCTC. The encoded protein is CSARADREQAFNEQFL.

This clonotype appeared many times. This chain links TRBV20-1 with TRBJ2-5; the match to TRBD1 covers 7 bases. This CDR3 region has 16 residues. Per germline, CDR1 DFQATT and CDR2 SNEGSKA (reference sequence). Trimming removed 1 base from V and 1 base from J; junction bases left unmatched: 9. The CDR3 spells CSARGIPTGVQETQYF. As DNA, the CDR3 is TGCAGTGCTAGAGGGATTCCTACAGGGGTCCAAGAGACCCAGTACTTC.

This clonotype came up many times. This chain links TRBV2 with TRBJ2-3; a possible D gene is TRBD2 (6 bases). In germline, CDR1 is SNHLY, CDR2 FYNNEI. V was shortened by 4 bases and J by 4 bases, with 15 bases between the two germline ends. This CDR3 is 15 amino acids long. This CDR3 reads CASSGMGEEADTQYF. For the CDR3, the DNA is TGTGCCAGCAGTGGAATGGGGGAGGAGGCAGATACGCAGTATTTT.

This clonotype was seen many times. The chain recombines TRBV20-1 with TRBJ2-1, with 10 bases that match TRBD2. Germline values: CDR1 DFQATT, CDR2 SNEGSKA (reference sequence). The CDR3 covers 13 residues. Germline trimming cut 4 bases from V and 8 bases from J; bases unmatched to any gene: 5. CDR3 nucleotides: TGCAGTGCTATCTATGGACTAGCGGATGAGCAGTTCTTC. Amino acids: CSAIYGLADEQFF.

This clonotype was seen only a few times. The genes are TRBV7-6 and TRBJ2-1, with 8 bases identical to TRBD1. Germline loops: CDR1 SGHVS, CDR2 FNYEAQ. The CDR3 contains 16 residues. The ends lost 3 bases at V and 1 base at J; junction bases unmatched: 5. This chain's CDR3 is CASSFAGGVSYNEQFF. In DNA form, the CDR3 reads TGTGCCAGCAGCTTCGCAGGGGGCGTTTCCTACAATGAGCAGTTCTTC.

This clonotype was recorded at least ten times. The chain recombines TRBV7-2 with TRBJ2-5; TRBD2 agrees at 11 bases. Germline V gene data show CDR1 as SGHTA and CDR2 as FQGNSA. V lost 4 bases to trimming and J lost 4 bases; unmatched junction nucleotides: 5. The CDR3 has 15 residues. Here the CDR3 DNA reads TGTGCCAGCAGCTATAGCGGGGGGGCGGGAGAGACCCAGTACTTC. Residues: CASSYSGGAGETQYF.

This clonotype occurred many times. The gene calls are TRBV29-1 and TRBJ2-2; D remains unclear. The V end was cut by 7 bases, the J end by 5 bases, with 5 bases between. This CDR3 has 10 residues. From germline, CDR1 is SQVTM and CDR2 ANQGSEA. The CDR3 loop is CSALTGELFF. The CDR3 DNA reads as TGCAGCGCTCTGACCGGGGAGCTGTTTTTT.

This clonotype was seen at least ten times. J is TRBJ2-3 and V is TRBV5-1, with D uncertain. CDR3 length equals 15 residues. V dropped 0 bases and J dropped 0 bases, with 8 bases sitting between them. Germline V gene sequence: CDR1 SGHRS, CDR2 YFSETQ. CDR3 amino acids: CASSLGSYSTDTQYF. Written as DNA, the CDR3 is TGCGCCAGCAGCTTGGGCAGTTATAGCACAGATACGCAGTATTTT.

There are many counts of this clonotype. V usage is TRBV7-2 and J usage is TRBJ2-7; D is unclear. This CDR3 has 16 residues. V lost 1 base and J 2 bases, leaving 15 bases between the germline ends. Germline CDR1 reads SGHTA; CDR2 reads FQGNSA. CDR3 bases: TGTGCCAGCAGCTTAGAAGCGCAGACTTTAACCTACGAGCAGTACTTC. Amino acid sequence: CASSLEAQTLTYEQYF.

This clonotype was detected ten times or more. The chain recombines TRBV7-6 with TRBJ2-1; 12 bases are shared with TRBD2. The germline V gene encodes CDR1 SGHVS and CDR2 FNYEAQ. Germline trimming cut 1 base from V and 10 bases from J; bases unmatched to any gene: 20. This CDR3 has 20 residues. This CDR3 is CASSLGPPGTSGGPYREQFF. CDR3 coding DNA: TGTGCCAGCAGCTTAGGGCCCCCCGGTACTAGCGGGGGGCCCTATAGGGAGCAGTTCTTC.

This clonotype was observed at least ten times. The rearrangement uses TRBV28 and TRBJ1-4; D ambiguous. CDR1 and CDR2 from the germline V gene are MDHEN and SYDVKM. This CDR3 is built from 16 residues. V lost 2 bases and J 0 bases, leaving 10 bases between the germline ends. This CDR3 reads CASSLAGFATNEKLFF. The CDR3 region has the DNA TGTGCCAGCAGTTTAGCGGGTTTTGCAACTAATGAAAAACTGTTTTTT.